The 2 T cell receptor beta chains below were found in one sample sequenced in a study of shared clonotypes between healthy human individuals. CD45RO-negative, CCR7-selected cells formed the naive CD8 fraction, which excluded terminally differentiated effector memory CD45RA+ cells. Measured with immunoSEQ multiplex PCR; TCRdb has only the in-frame clones, and not every one. The table has 550,000 to 650,000 clones, approximately 96% seen once. Sequenced sample: naive CD8+ T cells sorted from blood. These receptors originate from a woman under 40 in good health.

This chain connects TRBV28 to TRBJ2-1, with D possibly matching TRBD2 (6 bases). The germline V gene has CDR1 MDHEN and CDR2 SYDVKM. Trimming pared 5 bases from V and 5 bases from J, leaving 13 bases between. The CDR3 totals 14 residues. CDR3 DNA sequence: TGTGCCAGCAGTCCTGGGGGGAGCGACAATGAGCAGTTCTTC. Translated, it gives CASSPGGSDNEQFF.

This clone was observed once. The chain couples TRBV5-4 to TRBJ2-5; perhaps TRBD2 as D (5 bases). Looked up from germline, CDR1 is SGHNT and CDR2 is YYREEE (reference sequence). With 4 bases removed from V and 3 bases from J, the gap between germline ends came to 10 bases. This CDR3 has 13 amino acids. Here the CDR3 DNA reads TGTGCCAGCAGCACCGCAGCGGAAGAGACCCAGTACTTC. Amino acids: CASSTAAEETQYF.